This T cell receptor (beta chain) was captured in a study of blood T cell repertoires in COVID-19. For the study at large: Researchers got acute and convalescent COVID-19 samples from the United States, Italy and Spain. PBMCs, B-cell-depleted T cells, or T cells were the source of the cDNA or gDNA that made up the material.

Study processing details: Amplifying reference gene primers gave estimates of nucleated cell counts. The method was immunoSEQ multiplex PCR; TCRdb's version includes in-frame clones alone and lacks a portion of them. D and trimming come from the DNA, and the V and J calls and clone size come from that table. Seen here are 75,000 to 90,000 clones, 80% observed once, and the top ten hold under 5%. V was shortened by 0 bases and J by 3 bases, with 11 bases between the two germline ends. Germline V lookup: CDR1 SGHTS, CDR2 YDEGEE. This CDR3 spans 15 amino acids. This TCR came from a woman in her seventies with acute or convalescent COVID-19. The J gene is TRBJ2-3, the V gene TRBV5-8; D is perhaps TRBD1 (6 bases). Sequences were obtained from peripheral blood. The CDR3 DNA reads as TGTGCCAGCAGCTTGGCCACAGGGTGGACAGATACGCAGTATTTT. Translating gives CASSLATGWTDTQYF.